This TCR beta chain was captured by sequencing in a study of blood T cells in healthy people across ages (dated by TCRdb to between 2014 and 2017). Regarding the research as a whole: In model experiments, template switching captured about one uniquely barcoded TCR beta cDNA molecule for every two T cells. Donors were grouped into four age groups: young (average approximately 15 years), middle-aged (over 35), aged (roughly 62) and long-lived (about 82). The study measured age-related changes in TCR beta repertoire diversity using deep sequencing normalized with unique cDNA molecular identifiers. To avoid experimental bias, donors of different ages were distributed randomly across sequencing lanes. The study analyzed two additional independent replicas of 1 million unique cDNA reads from the same blood draw for two donors, one aged 18 to 29 and one aged 80 or older. Overall study results and their limits: Observed TCR beta diversity per million T cells fell roughly linearly with age, and a significant reduction was already apparent by age around 39. Total diversity estimates from one million sequenced T cells were considered lower bounds and underestimates. There was a strong correlation between observed TCR beta diversity and the percentage of naive T cells measured by flow cytometry. The long-lived group showed more naive CD4+ T cells, fewer expanded clones and increased TCR diversity than the aged group, suggesting age selection. The CMV infection status of donors was not known, potentially confounding age-related changes in expanded clonotypes. Since profiling was done on bulk unsorted PBMCs, naive and antigen-experienced compartments could not be conclusively compared.

Notes on this clonotype: What antigen it recognizes has not been identified. One junction end does not reproduce the germline sequence, and a read error may be involved.

The 39 donors, aged roughly 6 to 95 years, were systemically healthy Caucasian individuals from Russia. Approximately 11 milliliters of peripheral blood were drawn from each donor into EDTA-treated Vacutainer tubes. Ficoll-Paque density-gradient centrifugation was used to isolate PBMCs, with at least 6 million obtained per sample. Total RNA, at least 5 micrograms per sample, was extracted from PBMCs with Trizol reagent. Naive CD45RAhigh/CD27high T cell percentages were measured by flow cytometry on a PBMC aliquot from every donor. The CDR3 sequence holds 14 residues, the cysteine and phenylalanine included. Of all the DNA, just the CDR3 is kept, 42 bases in frame from base 1. Based on the germline V gene (reference sequence), the CDR1 and CDR2 sequences are DFQATT and SNEGSKA. Receptor libraries were prepared by 5' RACE. Sequencing instrument: Illumina HiSeq 2500. A second PCR of about 6 to 11 cycles was performed with a sample-barcoded 5' primer and a J-beta primer mix. Each TCR beta cDNA molecule received a unique molecular identifier from a template-switch 5' adaptor carrying 12 random nucleotides. At least 3 million CDR3-containing paired-end reads were obtained from each sample. First-strand cDNA was synthesized from all RNA with the Mint cDNA synthesis kit, primed by a TRBC-specific oligonucleotide. All cDNA was treated with uracil-DNA glycosylase and then went through a first 18-cycle PCR with the universal primers M1SS and BC2_uni_R. On the authors' methods: For normalization, 1 million high-quality reads were randomly selected from each sample, with every read carrying a distinct molecular identifier. Instead of being binned into consensus sequences, reads with shared molecular identifiers were discarded. MiTCR, run with a Q25 quality threshold and the strictest error-elimination algorithm, handled CDR3 identification, clonotype clustering and error correction. A nonparametric unseen species model with Euler transformation was used to estimate lower-bound total TCR beta diversity. TCRdb trimmed the raw reads at Q25, called clones with MiXCR and kept productive beta chains. Rows matching on CDR3 protein sequence are summarized as one entry with the most common DNA and genes. TCRdb, rather than the study authors, made the V and J calls. The sample yields about 810,000 distinct CDR3 sequences; about 37% were counted once. 10% to 15% of the sample is in the top ten clones.

Rearrangement joined TRBV20-1 to TRBJ2-1; 12 central bases correspond to TRBD2. The material sequenced was blood. The receptor comes from a man aged 18 to 29 in good health. Here the CDR3 is given as CGASLAGGRNEQFF. The bases are TGCGGTGCGAGCCTAGCGGGGGGGCGGAATGAGCAGTTCTTC.